The T cell receptor beta chain under discussion was sequenced for a study of T-cell memory formation after mild COVID-19. Points from the study as a whole: Clones that shrank (day 15 to 85) were balanced CD4/CD8, whereas later expanders leaned CD4+.

TCRdb re-analysed the 5' RACE reads in MiXCR, keeping a single row per CDR3 protein. The sample lists 90,000 to 120,000 distinct CDR3 sequences; around 14% were seen once. The trim removed 0 bases at V and 7 bases at J, leaving 10 bases unmatched. This CDR3 is built from 16 residues. From germline, CDR1 is LNHNV and CDR2 YYDKDF (reference sequence). This clonotype was seen a few times. Its target is not known. This TCR was recovered from a young man who had mild COVID-19 (a few samples of this study predate the infection). Cell type and time point are not known. The specimen sequenced was PBMCs or a T cell subset sorted from them (not recorded which). The J gene is TRBJ2-7, the V gene TRBV15; 9 bases fit TRBD2. The DNA of the CDR3 is TGTGCCACCAGCAGAGATACGGGACTAGCAAGTGGAGAGCAGTACTTC. It specifies CATSRDTGLASGEQYF. Full variable domain (missing parts from reference TRBV15 and TRBJ2-7): DAMVIQNPRYQVTQFGKPVTLSCSQTLNHNVMYWYQQKSSQAPKLLFHYYDKDFNNEADTPDNFQSRRPNTSFCFLDIRSPGLGDTAMYLCATSRDTGLASGEQYFGPGTRLTVT.